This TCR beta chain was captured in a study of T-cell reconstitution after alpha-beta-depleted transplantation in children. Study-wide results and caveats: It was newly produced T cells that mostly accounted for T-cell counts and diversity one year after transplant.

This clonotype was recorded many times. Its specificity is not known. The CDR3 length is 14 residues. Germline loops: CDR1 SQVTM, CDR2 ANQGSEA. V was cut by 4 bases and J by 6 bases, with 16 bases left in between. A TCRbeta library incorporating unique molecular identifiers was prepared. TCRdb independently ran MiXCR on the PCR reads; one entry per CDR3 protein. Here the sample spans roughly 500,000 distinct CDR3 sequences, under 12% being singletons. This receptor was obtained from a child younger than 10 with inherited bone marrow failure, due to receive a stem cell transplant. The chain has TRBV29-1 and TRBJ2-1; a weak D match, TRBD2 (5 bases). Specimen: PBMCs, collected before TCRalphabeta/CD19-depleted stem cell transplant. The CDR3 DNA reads TGCAGCGTTGGGACTGTACGTTTAGGCAATGAGCAGTTCTTC. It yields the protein CSVGTVRLGNEQFF.